The entry below describes one TCR beta chain. Its antigen is not known. V was pared by 5 bases and J by 2 bases, with 7 bases of the junction left unmatched. This CDR3 has 16 residues. Germline-derived CDR1 and CDR2 are LGHNA and YSLEER. The data derive from a study of radiation and T cells in renal cell carcinoma. The time point was: blood 4 weeks post-SBRT, at nephrectomy. Treatment noted: 15 Gy SBRT to primary tumor, nephrectomy 4 weeks later. Nephrectomy followed 15 Gy stereotactic body radiation by 4 weeks. The assay was immunoSEQ multiplex PCR, and TCRdb's table has in-frame clones only and misses some. The data show 150,000 to 200,000 clones, 88% seen once. General study findings and limits: Without pretreatment biopsies, baseline tumor clonotype presence was undetermined. Top tumor clonotypes rose in blood 2 weeks post-radiation, then contracted.

This sequence was found in a woman aged 50 to 60 with renal cell carcinoma. V usage is TRBV4-3 and J usage is TRBJ2-2; 8 bases are a match to TRBD2. The sequenced sample was blood, obtained from a patient whose treatment included radiotherapy and nephrectomy. The CDR3 region has the DNA TGCGCCAGCAGCAGGCGGGCGGGGGGCAACACCGGGGAGCTGTTTTTT. Its translation is CASSRRAGGNTGELFF.